This is a list of T cell receptor beta chains from one sample in a study of cytomegalovirus exposure and HLA in healthy donors. Clones were read by immunoSEQ multiplex PCR, and TCRdb kept only the in-frame ones, dropping some. The sample consists of around 110,000 clones, around 67% of them appearing once. The sample consisted of PBMCs. These receptor sequences come from a woman between 35 and 50 years old in good health and CMV-seropositive. The CDR3 runs from the conserved cysteine through the conserved F or W. D genes are given only for firm matches. Not all rows give a size; the values are once, few, many and, for expanded clones, a class.

>TRBJ2-7|NA|TRBD2|TRBV30
CAWSPTLAGGHEQYF
TGTGCCTGGAGTCCGACACTAGCGGGGGGCCACGAGCAGTACTTC
>TRBJ2-1|NA|TRBD2|TRBV7-9
CASSVITAGLNEQFF
TGTGCCAGCAGCGTAATCACAGCGGGGCTCAATGAGCAGTTCTTC
>TRBJ2-3|NA|NA|TRBV30
CAWSAQETDTQYF
TGTGCCTGGAGTGCCCAGGAAACAGATACGCAGTATTTT
>TRBJ2-5|NA|NA|TRBV27
CASSSGLMYQETQYF
TGTGCCAGCAGTTCGGGACTGATGTACCAAGAGACCCAGTACTTC
>TRBJ1-6|once|TRBD1|TRBV19
CASSQGQGFYNSPLHF
TGTGCCAGTAGCCAGGGACAGGGGTTTTATAATTCACCCCTCCACTTT
>TRBJ1-5|NA|TRBD1|TRBV5-1
CASSLQGESNQPQHF
TGCGCCAGCAGCTTACAGGGGGAGAGCAATCAGCCCCAGCATTTT
>TRBJ2-2|NA|NA|TRBV4-3
CASSQDPRSNTGELFF
TGCGCCAGCAGCCAAGATCCCAGGTCGAACACCGGGGAGCTGTTTTTT
>TRBJ1-1|few|NA|TRBV30
CAWAGKGNTEAFF
TGTGCCTGGGCGGGCAAGGGAAACACTGAAGCTTTCTTT
>TRBJ1-2|NA|TRBD1|TRBV5-1
CASSLSAGTVNYGYTF
TGCGCCAGCAGCTTGAGCGCCGGGACAGTTAACTATGGCTACACCTTC
>TRBJ1-2|NA|TRBD1|TRBV4-3
CASSQDDRGQIGGYTF
TGCGCCAGCAGCCAGGATGACAGGGGGCAAATTGGAGGCTACACCTTC
>TRBJ2-1|NA|TRBD2|TRBV6-5
CASSYSSGTSNEQFF
TGTGCCAGCAGTTACTCCTCCGGGACTAGCAATGAGCAGTTCTTC
>TRBJ2-5|NA|TRBD1|TRBV27
CASSFRAVRDRAQETQYF
TGTGCCAGCAGTTTTAGGGCGGTACGCGACAGGGCCCAAGAGACCCAGTACTTC
>TRBJ1-2|few|TRBD1|TRBV12-5
CASGLGDRGGYGYTF
TGTGCTAGTGGTTTGGGGGACAGGGGAGGCTATGGCTACACCTTC
>TRBJ1-2|NA|NA|TRBV7-2
CASSPTAGYTF
TGTGCCAGCAGCCCTACAGCAGGCTACACCTTC
>TRBJ2-5|NA|TRBD1|TRBV6-1
CASSTGTGTRETQYF
TGTGCCAGCAGTACAGGGACAGGTACTCGAGAGACCCAGTACTTC
>TRBJ2-6|once|NA|TRBV5-1
CASSLNPGWTLSSGANVLTF
TGCGCCAGCAGCTTGAACCCGGGATGGACCCTCAGCTCTGGGGCCAACGTCCTGACTTTC
>TRBJ2-7|NA|NA|TRBV6-1
CASSAVTGPYEQYF
TGTGCCAGCAGTGCCGTTACAGGACCCTACGAGCAGTACTTC
>TRBJ1-2|NA|NA|TRBV2
CASTIGGGGSYGYTF
TGTGCCAGCACTATTGGGGGGGGCGGGAGCTATGGCTACACCTTC
>TRBJ1-2|NA|NA|TRBV9
CASSVAPQPGVGYGYTF
TGTGCCAGCAGCGTAGCCCCTCAGCCGGGGGTGGGTTATGGCTACACCTTC
>TRBJ1-2|NA|NA|TRBV29-1
CSAPLHDYNYGYTF
TGCAGCGCCCCACTACATGACTATAACTATGGCTACACCTTC
>TRBJ2-1|NA|NA|TRBV4-3
CASSPMGWDTRDNEQFF
TGCGCCAGCAGCCCGATGGGTTGGGACACGAGGGACAATGAGCAGTTCTTC
>TRBJ1-5|NA|TRBD1|TRBV5-6
CASSEGQGSNQPQHF
TGTGCCAGCAGCGAGGGACAGGGGAGCAATCAGCCCCAGCATTTT
>TRBJ1-6|NA|NA|TRBV7-2
CASSFSGNNSPLHF
TGTGCCAGCAGCTTTTCCGGGAACAATTCACCCCTCCACTTT
>TRBJ1-2|NA|TRBD1|TRBV5-1
CASSLGDRELYGYTF
TGCGCCAGCAGCTTGGGGGACAGGGAACTTTATGGCTACACCTTC
>TRBJ2-3|NA|TRBD1|TRBV6-5
CASRQGGPPDTQYF
TGTGCCAGTAGACAGGGGGGACCCCCAGATACGCAGTATTTT
>TRBJ1-1|once|NA|TRBV11-2
CASSLEPQVQAFF
TGTGCCAGCAGCTTAGAACCCCAGGTACAAGCTTTCTTT
>TRBJ1-1|NA|TRBD1|TRBV30
CAWSGDRGTEAFF
TGTGCCTGGAGTGGGGACAGGGGAACTGAAGCTTTCTTT
>TRBJ2-3|NA|NA|TRBV10-1
CASSANSDTQYF
TGCGCCAGCAGTGCCAACTCAGATACGCAGTATTTT
>TRBJ1-3|NA|TRBD1|TRBV20-1
CSARQGYTIYF
TGCAGTGCTCGACAGGGCTACACCATATATTTT
>TRBJ2-7|NA|TRBD1|TRBV6-5
CASKETGYEQYF
TGTGCCAGCAAGGAGACAGGGTACGAGCAGTACTTC
>TRBJ2-7|NA|NA|TRBV6-6
CASTGAWDEQYF
TGTGCCAGCACAGGGGCCTGGGACGAGCAGTACTTC
>TRBJ2-7|once|NA|TRBV7-2
CASSAQAGVSSYEQYF
TGTGCCAGCAGCGCCCAGGCGGGCGTCAGCTCCTACGAGCAGTACTTC
>TRBJ2-7|NA|TRBD2|TRBV10-3
CAISESGLEANEQYF
TGTGCCATCAGTGAGTCGGGACTAGAGGCCAACGAGCAGTACTTC
>TRBJ2-7|once|TRBD1|TRBV5-1
CASRSGQGPTYEQYF
TGCGCCAGCAGATCTGGACAGGGACCAACCTACGAGCAGTACTTC
>TRBJ2-2|NA|NA|TRBV11-3
CASSFAGRGKGELFF
TGTGCCAGCAGCTTCGCCGGTCGGGGAAAAGGGGAGCTGTTTTTT
>TRBJ1-1|NA|TRBD1|TRBV18
CASSPRQGASTEAFF
TGTGCCAGCTCACCGAGGCAGGGGGCCAGCACTGAAGCTTTCTTT
>TRBJ1-1|few|TRBD1|TRBV4-2
CASSRDRGVIGTEAFF
TGTGCCAGCAGCCGTGACAGGGGGGTCATAGGCACTGAAGCTTTCTTT
>TRBJ1-3|few|TRBD1|TRBV5-1
CASSLQGASGNTIYF
TGCGCCAGCAGCTTACAGGGGGCGTCAGGAAACACCATATATTTT
>TRBJ1-5|once|TRBD1|TRBV5-1
CASSLAGGYSNQPQHF
TGCGCCAGCAGCTTGGCAGGGGGATATAGCAATCAGCCCCAGCATTTT
>TRBJ1-1|NA|NA|TRBV4-1
CASSRRTDMNTEAFF
TGCGCCAGCAGCCGGCGGACGGACATGAACACTGAAGCTTTCTTT
>TRBJ2-7|NA|TRBD2|TRBV7-7
CASSPGTTDEQYF
TGTGCTAGCAGCCCAGGGACTACTGACGAGCAGTACTTC
>TRBJ1-5|NA|NA|TRBV4-1
CASSQDVGPQHF
TGCGCCAGCAGCCAAGATGTCGGGCCCCAGCATTTT